One sample yielded the 15 T cell receptor beta chains listed below, sequenced in a study of shared clonotypes between healthy human individuals. Assay: immunoSEQ multiplex PCR; the TCRdb copy retains only in-frame clones and omits some. The sample holds about 670,000 clones; roughly 78% are singletons and the top ten take 1.8%. The material sequenced was memory CD4+ T cells sorted from blood. Described subset: CD45RA-negative fraction. The receptors were gathered from a woman aged 25 to 45 in good health.

This clone was detected only a few times. This rearrangement joins TRBV19 to TRBJ1-5, with D possibly being TRBD1 (5 bases). The V end lost 7 bases, the J end lost 4 bases, and 11 bases lay between the germline ends. CDR1 is LNHDA and CDR2 is SQIVND in the germline V gene (reference sequence). There are 13 residues in the CDR3. The CDR3 nucleotides read TGTGCCAGTACCGGGGACCTTAATCAGCCCCAGCATTTT. Translated: CASTGDLNQPQHF. The full variable domain, completed using reference TRBV19 and TRBJ1-5, is DGGITQSPKYLFRKEGQNVTLSCEQNLNHDAMYWYRQDPGQGLRLIYYSQIVNDFQKGDIAEGYSVSREKKESFPLTVTSAQKNPTAFYLCASTGDLNQPQHFGDGTRLSIL.

The chain joins TRBV11-2 to TRBJ1-1, with unresolved D. Trimming took off 0 bases at V and 4 bases at J, with 12 bases between the two ends. Germline CDR1 SGHAT, CDR2 FQNNGV. The CDR3 has 15 residues. CDR3 protein: CASSLEARFSTEAFF. CDR3 DNA sequence: TGTGCCAGCAGCTTAGAGGCCAGGTTTTCCACTGAAGCTTTCTTT.

This sequence joins TRBV5-1 and TRBJ2-7; possibly TRBD1 for D (6 bases). Germline V CDR1 and CDR2: SGHRS, YFSETQ. The V end was cut by 0 bases, the J end by 6 bases, with 16 bases between. The CDR3 loop spans 15 amino acids. In nucleotides, the CDR3 is TGCGCCAGCAGCTTGGGGACAGACGAAGGGGCCGAGCAGTACTTC. Translating gives CASSLGTDEGAEQYF.

V and J are TRBV7-9 and TRBJ2-2; D unresolved. CDR3 length: 15 residues. Germline V gene lookup returns CDR1 SEHNR and CDR2 FQNEAQ (reference sequence). Trimming pared 5 bases from V and 3 bases from J, leaving 13 bases between. The CDR3 nucleotides are TGTGCCAGCAGCCCTCCGCAGGTACACACCGGGGAGCTGTTTTTT. Its protein is CASSPPQVHTGELFF.

The chain links TRBV6-1 to TRBJ1-5; 7 nucleotides agree with TRBD1. With V trimmed by 6 bases and J by 4 bases, 3 bases remained unmatched. The CDR3 length is 13 residues. Germline V gene data show CDR1 as MNHNS and CDR2 as SASEGT. CDR3 residues: CASRRQGNQPQHF. The CDR3 coding sequence is TGTGCCAGCAGAAGACAGGGAAATCAGCCCCAGCATTTT.

This clone appeared a few times. CDR3 sequence (DNA): TGTGCCAGTAGTATAGATCGCGGTGGGGGTTCAGAGACCCAGTACTTC. Translated, it gives CASSIDRGGGSETQYF. The chain couples TRBV19 to TRBJ2-5; D is tentatively TRBD1 or TRBD2 (5 bases each). The CDR3 is made up of 16 amino acids. Trimming left V 0 bases short and J 4 bases short, with 15 bases between. The germline CDR1 and CDR2 sequences are LNHDA and SQIVND (reference sequence).

The chain carries TRBV11-3 and TRBJ2-1, with D perhaps being TRBD1 or TRBD2 (6 bases each). The V gene lost 1 base and the J gene lost 3 bases, with 10 bases spanning the gap. This CDR3 is built from 15 residues. Germline CDR1 and CDR2: SGHNT and YENEEA. CDR3 DNA: TGTGCCAGCAGCTTAGCGGGGGCTAACTACAATGAGCAGTTCTTC. Residues: CASSLAGANYNEQFF.

V and J are TRBV5-1 and TRBJ2-2; D perhaps matches TRBD2 (5 bases). The CDR3 has 14 residues. Germline V gene lookup returns CDR1 SGHRS and CDR2 YFSETQ. With 4 bases removed from V and 1 base from J, the gap between germline ends came to 8 bases. The CDR3 sequence: CASSAGMNTGELFF. The CDR3 DNA is TGCGCCAGCAGCGCGGGCATGAACACCGGGGAGCTGTTTTTT.

V gene TRBV7-8 combines with J gene TRBJ2-7; no clear D. Germline lookup yields CDR1 SGHVS and CDR2 FQNEAQ. The CDR3 loop spans 13 amino acids. Trimming pared 5 bases from V and 7 bases from J, leaving 15 bases between. The CDR3 is CASSPREPREQYF. The CDR3 DNA reads TGTGCCAGCAGCCCCCGTGAACCACGGGAGCAGTACTTC.

The chain has TRBV5-1 and TRBJ1-4; D remains ambiguous. CDR1 is SGHRS and CDR2 is YFSETQ in the germline V gene. CDR3 length: 13 residues. V was shortened by 3 bases and J by 5 bases, with 8 bases between the two germline ends. The CDR3: CASSWAGNEKLFF. In DNA, the CDR3 is TGCGCCAGCAGCTGGGCGGGAAATGAAAAACTGTTTTTT.

The V and J genes are TRBV2 and TRBJ2-3; D gene unclear. The CDR3 length is 14 residues. V dropped 11 bases and J dropped 0 bases, with 15 bases sitting between them. CDR1 and CDR2 from the germline V gene are SNHLY and FYNNEI. The CDR3 region has the DNA TGTGCCCTAAGCAGGCTAATTAGCACAGATACGCAGTATTTT. It encodes CALSRLISTDTQYF.

The rearrangement uses TRBV28 and TRBJ2-5; tentatively, D is TRBD2 (5 bases). The CDR3 is 16 amino acids. V lost 2 bases to trimming and J lost 11 bases, with 24 bases between them. CDR1 and CDR2 from the germline V gene are MDHEN and SYDVKM. For the CDR3, the DNA is TGTGCCAGCAGTTTACTCACGGGGAAGACGAATGAAGCTCAGTACTTC. It is translated as CASSLLTGKTNEAQYF. The whole variable domain, filled in from reference TRBV28 and TRBJ2-5, reads DVKVTQSSRYLVKRTGEKVFLECVQDMDHENMFWYRQDPGLGLRLIYFSYDVKMKEKGDIPEGYSVSREKKERFSLILESASTNQTSMYLCASSLLTGKTNEAQYFGPGTRLLVL.

The rearrangement links TRBV5-6 to TRBJ1-2, with D unresolved. The CDR3 is 12 amino acids. V was trimmed by 0 bases and J by 8 bases, leaving 8 bases between them. CDR1 is SGHDT and CDR2 is YYEEEE in the germline V gene. The CDR3 coding sequence is TGTGCCAGCAGCTTGGAGGTGGAAGGCTACACCTTC. Amino acid sequence: CASSLEVEGYTF.

V is TRBV28 and J is TRBJ2-7; no clear D gene. CDR3 length: 12 amino acids. Trimming removed 4 bases from V and 6 bases from J, with 10 bases in between. Per the germline V gene, CDR1 is MDHEN and CDR2 is SYDVKM. The CDR3: CASSSRRGEQYF. The DNA of the CDR3 is TGTGCCAGCAGTTCCCGGAGAGGCGAGCAGTACTTC.

The chain combines TRBV13 with TRBJ2-7; D unclear. The CDR3 extends over 11 amino acids. Per germline, CDR1 PRHDT and CDR2 FYEKMQ (reference sequence). Trimming stripped 3 bases from V and 3 bases from J, with 3 bases between. In nucleotides, the CDR3 is TGTGCCAGCAGCTTGAACTACGAGCAGTACTTC. It translates to CASSLNYEQYF. The full variable domain, its missing parts supplied by reference TRBV13 and TRBJ2-7, is AAGVIQSPRHLIKEKRETATLKCYPIPRHDTVYWYQQGPGQDPQFLISFYEKMQSDKGSIPDRFSAQQFSDYHSELNMSSLELGDSALYFCASSLNYEQYFGPGTRLTVT.